This TCR beta chain appears in the sequencing data of a study of OX40 agonist ivuxolimab in advanced cancers. Study-level background: Antecedent anti-PD-1, anti-PD-L1 or anti-CTLA-4 therapy was permissible, with approximately 44% having received some. Three patients responded partially, comprising one with hepatocellular carcinoma and two with cutaneous melanoma.

Libraries were prepared by immunoSEQ multiplex PCR; TCRdb keeps only in-frame clonotypes and omits some of them. Here the sample spans fewer than 85,000 clones, around 82% being singletons. The ends were cut back, 2 bases at V and 4 bases at J, with 14 bases in the middle. The CDR3 consists of 15 residues. From germline, CDR1 is MNHNS and CDR2 SASEGT. On this clone itself: No antigen is known for it.

Study-level results: Clones of CD4+ and CD8+ blood T cells grew by week 6 at doses of 0.1 to 3.0 mg/kg.

The receptor comes from an adult with an advanced solid tumor such as melanoma, head and neck, liver or kidney cancer. This sample comprised CD4+ or CD8+ T cells sorted from blood, obtained in a trial of the OX40 agonist ivuxolimab. The chain couples TRBV6-1 to TRBJ1-2; D is uncertain. DNA for the CDR3: TGTGCCAGCAGTGAAACCGAGGGCAGGAGCTATGGCTACACCTTC. It specifies CASSETEGRSYGYTF.